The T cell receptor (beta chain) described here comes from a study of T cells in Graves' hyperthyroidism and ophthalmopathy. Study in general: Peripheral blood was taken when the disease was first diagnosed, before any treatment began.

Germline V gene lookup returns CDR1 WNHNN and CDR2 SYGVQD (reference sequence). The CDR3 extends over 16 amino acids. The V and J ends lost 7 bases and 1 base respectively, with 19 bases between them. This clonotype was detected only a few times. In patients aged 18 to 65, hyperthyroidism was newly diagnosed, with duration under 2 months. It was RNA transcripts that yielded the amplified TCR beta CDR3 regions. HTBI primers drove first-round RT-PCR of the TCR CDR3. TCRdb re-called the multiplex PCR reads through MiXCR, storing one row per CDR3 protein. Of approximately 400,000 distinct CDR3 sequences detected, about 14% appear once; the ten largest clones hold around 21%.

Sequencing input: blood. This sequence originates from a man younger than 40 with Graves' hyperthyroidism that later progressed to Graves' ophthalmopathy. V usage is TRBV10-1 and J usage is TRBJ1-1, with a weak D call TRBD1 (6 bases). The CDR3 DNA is TGCGCCAGCATCGTATGGAGGGGGGCGGAGAACACTGAAGCTTTCTTT. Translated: CASIVWRGAENTEAFF.